This T cell receptor beta chain is drawn from a study of T cell changes during pregnancy in multiple sclerosis. Assay used: immunoSEQ multiplex PCR; TCRdb lists only in-frame clones, some missing. Of 25,000 to 35,000 clones listed, about 91% were seen once; the top ten hold approximately 0.74%. The sequencing here drew on CD4+ T cells from peripheral blood mononuclear cells, taken in the first trimester of pregnancy. This TCR was sampled from a female donor in good health, enrolled as a control in a pregnancy study.

The CDR3 protein is CASSSNRGRQNTEAFF. CDR3 bases: TGCGCCAGCAGCTCAAACAGGGGGCGGCAGAACACTGAAGCTTTCTTT. The chain has TRBV5-1 and TRBJ1-1, with 9 bases that match TRBD1. Germline V gene sequence: CDR1 SGHRS, CDR2 YFSETQ. The CDR3 has 16 amino acids. Germline trimming cut 3 bases from V and 1 base from J; bases unmatched to any gene: 7.